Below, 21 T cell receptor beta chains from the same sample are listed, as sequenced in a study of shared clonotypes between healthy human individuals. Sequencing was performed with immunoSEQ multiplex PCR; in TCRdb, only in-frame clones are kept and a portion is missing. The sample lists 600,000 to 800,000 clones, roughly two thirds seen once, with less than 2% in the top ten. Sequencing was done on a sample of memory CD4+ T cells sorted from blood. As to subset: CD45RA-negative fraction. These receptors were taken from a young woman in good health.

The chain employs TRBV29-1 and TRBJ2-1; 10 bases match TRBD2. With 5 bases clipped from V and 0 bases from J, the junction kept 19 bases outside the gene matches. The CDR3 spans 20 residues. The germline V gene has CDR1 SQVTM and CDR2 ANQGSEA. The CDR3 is CSVRDNRALAGPSSYNEQFF. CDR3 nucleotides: TGCAGCGTTCGGGACAACCGGGCACTAGCGGGACCGAGCTCCTACAATGAGCAGTTCTTC.

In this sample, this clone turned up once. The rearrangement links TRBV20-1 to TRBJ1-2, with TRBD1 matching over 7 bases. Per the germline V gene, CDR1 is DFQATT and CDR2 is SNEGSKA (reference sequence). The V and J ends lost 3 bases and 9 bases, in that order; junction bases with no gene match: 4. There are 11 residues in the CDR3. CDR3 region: CSASSGGSYTF. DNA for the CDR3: TGCAGTGCTAGCTCAGGGGGGAGCTACACCTTC.

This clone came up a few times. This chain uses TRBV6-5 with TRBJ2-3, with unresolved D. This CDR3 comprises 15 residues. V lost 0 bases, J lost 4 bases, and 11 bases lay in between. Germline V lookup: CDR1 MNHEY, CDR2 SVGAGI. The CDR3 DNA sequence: TGTGCCAGCAGTTACTCGAGCCAATTCGCAGATACGCAGTATTTT. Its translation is CASSYSSQFADTQYF.

CDR3 sequence: CASSLVSRFNYGYTF. CDR3 DNA sequence: TGCGCCAGCAGCTTGGTCTCCAGATTCAACTATGGCTACACCTTC. V is TRBV5-1 and J is TRBJ1-2; D remains ambiguous. Germline V gene lookup returns CDR1 SGHRS and CDR2 YFSETQ. V was trimmed by 0 bases and J by 2 bases, leaving 11 bases between them. This CDR3 has 15 amino acids.

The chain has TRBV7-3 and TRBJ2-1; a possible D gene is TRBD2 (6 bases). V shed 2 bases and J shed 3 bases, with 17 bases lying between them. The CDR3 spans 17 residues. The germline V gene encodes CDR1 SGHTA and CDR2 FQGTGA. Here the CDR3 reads CASSLGGRRRGYNEQFF. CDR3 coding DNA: TGTGCCAGCAGCTTAGGGGGTCGTCGGCGGGGCTACAATGAGCAGTTCTTC.

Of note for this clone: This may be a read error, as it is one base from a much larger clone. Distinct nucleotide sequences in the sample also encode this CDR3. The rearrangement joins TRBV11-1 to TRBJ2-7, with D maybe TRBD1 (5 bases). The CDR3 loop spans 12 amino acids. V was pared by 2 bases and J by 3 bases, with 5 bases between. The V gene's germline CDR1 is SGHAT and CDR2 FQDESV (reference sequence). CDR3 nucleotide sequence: TGTGCCAGCAGCTTACAGGGCTACGAGCAGTACTTC. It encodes CASSLQGYEQYF.

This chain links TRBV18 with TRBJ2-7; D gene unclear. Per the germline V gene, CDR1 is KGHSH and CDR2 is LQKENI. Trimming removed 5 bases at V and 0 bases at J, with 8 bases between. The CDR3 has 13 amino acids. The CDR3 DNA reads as TGTGCCAGCTCATTTCGAGCCTCCTACGAGCAGTACTTC. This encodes CASSFRASYEQYF.

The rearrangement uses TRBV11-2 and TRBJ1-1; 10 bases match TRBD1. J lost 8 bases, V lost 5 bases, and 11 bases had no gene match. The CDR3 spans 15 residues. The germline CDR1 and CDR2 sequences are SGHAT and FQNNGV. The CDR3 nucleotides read TGTGCCAGCAGCCCGCCCGCCGGGACAGGGGCCGAAGCTTTCTTT. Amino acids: CASSPPAGTGAEAFF.

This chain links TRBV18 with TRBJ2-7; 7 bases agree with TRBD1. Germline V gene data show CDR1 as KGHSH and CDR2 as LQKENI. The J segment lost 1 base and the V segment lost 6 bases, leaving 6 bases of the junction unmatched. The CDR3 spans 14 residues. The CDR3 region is CASSGQEDSYEQYF. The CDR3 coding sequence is TGTGCCAGCTCCGGACAGGAGGATTCCTACGAGCAGTACTTC.

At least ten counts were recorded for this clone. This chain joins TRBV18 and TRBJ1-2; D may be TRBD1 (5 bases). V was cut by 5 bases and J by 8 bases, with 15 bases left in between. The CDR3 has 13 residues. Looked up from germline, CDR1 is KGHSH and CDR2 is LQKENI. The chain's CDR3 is CASSKDTAAGYTF. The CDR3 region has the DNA TGTGCCAGCTCAAAGGACACCGCCGCCGGCTACACCTTC.

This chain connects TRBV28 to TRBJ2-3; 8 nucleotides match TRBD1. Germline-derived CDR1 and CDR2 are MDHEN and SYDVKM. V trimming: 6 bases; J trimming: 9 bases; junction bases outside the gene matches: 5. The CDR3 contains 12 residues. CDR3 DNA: TGTGCCAGCAGCTATACAGGGGGAACGCAGTATTTT. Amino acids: CASSYTGGTQYF.

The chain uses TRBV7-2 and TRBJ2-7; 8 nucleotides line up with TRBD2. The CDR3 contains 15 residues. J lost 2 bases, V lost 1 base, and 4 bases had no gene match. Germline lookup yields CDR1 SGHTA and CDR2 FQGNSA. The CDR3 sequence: CASSLVPGLAYEQYF. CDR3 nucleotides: TGTGCCAGCAGCTTAGTACCGGGACTAGCCTACGAGCAGTACTTC.

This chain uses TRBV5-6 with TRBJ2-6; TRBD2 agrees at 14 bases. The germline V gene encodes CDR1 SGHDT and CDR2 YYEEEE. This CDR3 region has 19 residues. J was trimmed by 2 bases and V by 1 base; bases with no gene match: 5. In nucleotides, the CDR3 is TGTGCCAGCAGCTTGCGTTTGGGACTAGCGGGAGCTGGGGCCAACGTCCTGACTTTC. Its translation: CASSLRLGLAGAGANVLTF.

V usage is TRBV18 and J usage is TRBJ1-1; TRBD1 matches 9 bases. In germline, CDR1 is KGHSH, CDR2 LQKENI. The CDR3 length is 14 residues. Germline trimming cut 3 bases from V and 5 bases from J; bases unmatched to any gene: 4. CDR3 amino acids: CASSPGTGRTEAFF. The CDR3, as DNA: TGTGCCAGCTCACCGGGGACAGGGAGAACTGAAGCTTTCTTT.

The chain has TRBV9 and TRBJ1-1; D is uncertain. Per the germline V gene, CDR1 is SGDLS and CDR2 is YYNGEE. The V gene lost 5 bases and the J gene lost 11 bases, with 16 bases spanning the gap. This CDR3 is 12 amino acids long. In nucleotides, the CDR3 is TGTGCCAGCAGGGACTCGTCTGGCCGCGCTTTCTTT. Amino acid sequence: CASRDSSGRAFF.

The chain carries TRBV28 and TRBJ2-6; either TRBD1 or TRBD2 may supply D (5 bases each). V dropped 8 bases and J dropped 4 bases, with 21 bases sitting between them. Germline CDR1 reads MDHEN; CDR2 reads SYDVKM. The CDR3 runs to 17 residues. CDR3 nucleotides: TGTGCCAGCCGGACTCTAGAGGGGTCCCCGGGGGCCAACGTCCTGACTTTC. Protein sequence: CASRTLEGSPGANVLTF.

CDR3 sequence reads: CASSPRGTDGNTIYF. The CDR3 DNA is TGTGCCAGCTCACCAAGAGGGACGGATGGAAACACCATATATTTT. The chain combines TRBV18 with TRBJ1-3, with D perhaps TRBD1 (5 bases). The germline CDR1 and CDR2 sequences are KGHSH and LQKENI. Trimming left V 2 bases short and J 3 bases short, with 11 bases between. This CDR3 has 15 amino acids. The variable domain in full, with the rest retrieved from reference TRBV18 and TRBJ1-3, is NAGVMQNPRHLVRRRGQEARLRCSPMKGHSHVYWYRQLPEEGLKFMVYLQKENIIDESGMPKERFSAEFPKEGPSILRIQQVVRGDSAAYFCASSPRGTDGNTIYFGEGSWLTVV.

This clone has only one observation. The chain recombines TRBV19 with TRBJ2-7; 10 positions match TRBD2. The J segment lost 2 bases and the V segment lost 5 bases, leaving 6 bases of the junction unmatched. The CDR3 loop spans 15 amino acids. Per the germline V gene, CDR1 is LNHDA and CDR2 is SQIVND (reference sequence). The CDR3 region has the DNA TGTGCCAGTAGTCCACGGACTAGCGGCACCTACGAGCAGTACTTC. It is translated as CASSPRTSGTYEQYF.

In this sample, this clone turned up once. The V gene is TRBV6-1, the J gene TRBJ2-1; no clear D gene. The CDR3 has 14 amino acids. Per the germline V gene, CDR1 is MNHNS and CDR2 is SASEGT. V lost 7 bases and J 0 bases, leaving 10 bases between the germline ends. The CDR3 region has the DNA TGTGCCAGCAAGTCTCTTATCTCCTACAATGAGCAGTTCTTC. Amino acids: CASKSLISYNEQFF.

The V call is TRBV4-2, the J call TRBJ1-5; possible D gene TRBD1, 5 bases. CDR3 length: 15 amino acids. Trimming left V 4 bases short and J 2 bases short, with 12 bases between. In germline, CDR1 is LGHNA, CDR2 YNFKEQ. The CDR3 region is CASSPQGGGNQPQHF. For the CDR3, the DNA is TGTGCCAGCAGCCCGCAGGGAGGGGGCAATCAGCCCCAGCATTTT.

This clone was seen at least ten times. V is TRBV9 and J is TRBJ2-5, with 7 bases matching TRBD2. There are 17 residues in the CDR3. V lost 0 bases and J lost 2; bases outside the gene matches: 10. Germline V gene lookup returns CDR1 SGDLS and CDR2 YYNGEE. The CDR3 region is CASSVDGTSVIQETQYF. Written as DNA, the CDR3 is TGTGCCAGCAGCGTAGATGGAACTAGCGTAATACAAGAGACCCAGTACTTC.